The clone carrying this TCR beta chain occurred once. Its specificity is not known. This sample stems from a study of CD8+CD57+ T cells in acquired aplastic anemia. Study context: DNA per sorted CD4+ or CD8+ sample ranged about 0.2 to 30 ug, averaging approximately 3.1 ug. Study findings and constraints: Found in both controls and patients were twenty-nine CD8+ CDR3 sequences. CD8+ Simpson's diversity showed no significant patient-control difference.

Only patients with CD8+CD57+ cell expansion on flow cytometry were chosen for sequencing. No patient had been given any therapy when blood was sampled. CDR3 and TCR beta VDJ profiling relied on genomic DNA as the template. TCRdb called the reads again in MiXCR, with one record for every CDR3 protein. The sample yields over 150,000 distinct CDR3 sequences, more than 45% seen once. The CDR3 consists of 16 residues. Germline CDR1 and CDR2: SGHAT and FQDESV (reference sequence). V dropped 2 bases and J dropped 1 base, with 14 bases sitting between them. The source material was sorted CD4+, CD8+, or CD8+CD57+ T cells (not recorded which) from PBMCs. The chain couples TRBV11-1 to TRBJ1-1; D is uncertain. The clonotype comes from a human donor with aplastic anemia. The CDR3 DNA is TGTGCCAGCAGCTTAAACTACGGACTGACGAACACTGAAGCTTTCTTT. Residues: CASSLNYGLTNTEAFF.